The 30 T cell receptor beta chains given below trace back to one sample, sequenced in a study of blood T cell repertoires in COVID-19. The method was immunoSEQ multiplex PCR; TCRdb's version includes in-frame clones alone and lacks a portion of them. This table holds around 470,000 clones, about 88% found once. What was sequenced was peripheral blood. These receptors were collected from a man younger than 30 with COVID-19, enrolled during active disease.

CDR3 in DNA: TGTGCCAGCAGCTTAGGTCGGGGGGGCCATTTTAATGAGCAGTTCTTC. Its protein is CASSLGRGGHFNEQFF. The chain is built from TRBV13 and TRBJ2-1; 8 bases match TRBD2. The V gene's germline CDR1 is PRHDT and CDR2 FYEKMQ (reference sequence). Trimming cost V 0 bases and J 7 bases; bases outside gene matches: 8. The CDR3 runs 16 residues.

This chain connects TRBV6-5 to TRBJ2-7, with 11 bases fitting TRBD1. CDR3 length equals 14 residues. J was trimmed by 4 bases and V by 7 bases; bases with no gene match: 6. In germline, CDR1 is MNHEY, CDR2 SVGAGI. CDR3 coding DNA: TGTGCCAGCATCCGGGACAGGGGGGCTTACGAGCAGTACTTC. Translating it yields CASIRDRGAYEQYF.

V and J are TRBV5-1 and TRBJ2-3; TRBD2 matches at 7 bases. The CDR3 has 11 residues. From germline, CDR1 is SGHRS and CDR2 YFSETQ. V lost 3 bases to trimming and J lost 11 bases; unmatched junction nucleotides: 3. CDR3 coding DNA: TGCGCCAGCAGCTCCGGACTAGGGCAGTATTTT. As protein: CASSSGLGQYF.

The chain combines TRBV7-2 with TRBJ2-5; 10 positions match TRBD1. CDR3 length: 16 amino acids. V lost 5 bases, J lost 0 bases, and 6 bases stayed unmatched. CDR1 is SGHTA, CDR2 FQGNSA, per germline. The CDR3 sequence: CASSHRQGAHQETQYF. The CDR3 nucleotides are TGTGCCAGCAGCCACAGACAGGGGGCCCACCAAGAGACCCAGTACTTC.

The chain joins TRBV9 to TRBJ2-1; TRBD2 agrees at 10 bases. The CDR3 extends over 17 amino acids. The J segment lost 6 bases and the V segment lost 4 bases, leaving 13 bases of the junction unmatched. CDR1 and CDR2 from the germline V gene are SGDLS and YYNGEE. This CDR3 reads CASSPRLAGTASNEQFF. The CDR3 DNA reads TGTGCCAGCAGCCCTCGACTAGCGGGTACCGCGTCCAATGAGCAGTTCTTC.

The chain employs TRBV5-1 and TRBJ2-1; TRBD2 might be the D (5 bases). Trimming removed 0 bases from V and 8 bases from J, with 18 bases in between. The CDR3 is 16 residues long. The germline V gene encodes CDR1 SGHRS and CDR2 YFSETQ. The DNA of the CDR3 is TGCGCCAGCAGCTTGGGATTAGCGCTTGGGCGGGATGAGCAGTTCTTC. It encodes CASSLGLALGRDEQFF. The whole variable domain, filled in from reference TRBV5-1 and TRBJ2-1, reads KAGVTQTPRYLIKTRGQQVTLSCSPISGHRSVSWYQQTPGQGLQFLFEYFSETQRNKGNFPGRFSGRQFSNSRSEMNVSTLELGDSALYLCASSLGLALGRDEQFFGPGTRLTVL.

This chain links TRBV10-1 with TRBJ2-2; 12 bases fit TRBD2. J gave up 7 bases and V 3 bases, and 9 bases lay outside the gene matches. Germline V gives CDR1 WNHNN, CDR2 SYGVQD (reference sequence). The CDR3 length is 17 residues. The DNA for the CDR3 is TGCGCCAGCAGTGACTACCGAACTAGCGGGGGGCTCGGGGAGCTGTTTTTT. Translation: CASSDYRTSGGLGELFF.

DNA for the CDR3: TGTGCCAGCAGTTACACCCACGGCTCTGGAAACACCATATATTTT. Residues: CASSYTHGSGNTIYF. The chain links TRBV6-5 to TRBJ1-3, with D unresolved. With 2 bases removed from V and 0 bases from J, the gap between germline ends came to 8 bases. Per the germline V gene, CDR1 is MNHEY and CDR2 is SVGAGI. The CDR3 loop spans 15 amino acids.

V is TRBV2 and J is TRBJ1-1; tentatively, D is TRBD1 (6 bases). Germline V gene lookup returns CDR1 SNHLY and CDR2 FYNNEI. V was trimmed by 4 bases and J by 0 bases, leaving 9 bases between them. This CDR3 is built from 14 residues. This CDR3 reads CASSGDTMNTEAFF. The CDR3 nucleotides read TGTGCCAGCAGTGGGGACACCATGAACACTGAAGCTTTCTTT. The variable domain in full, with the rest retrieved from reference TRBV2 and TRBJ1-1, is EPEVTQTPSHQVTQMGQEVILRCVPISNHLYFYWYRQILGQKVEFLVSFYNNEISEKSEIFDDQFSVERPDGSNFTLKIRSTKLEDSAMYFCASSGDTMNTEAFFGQGTRLTVV.

To note about this clone: Other DNA sequences in this sample translate to the same CDR3. The chain couples TRBV2 to TRBJ2-7; 7 bases match TRBD1. With V trimmed by 7 bases and J by 3 bases, 3 bases remained unmatched. This CDR3 has 12 amino acids. The germline gives CDR1 SNHLY, CDR2 FYNNEI. The CDR3 loop reads CASTRQGYEQYF. Written as DNA, the CDR3 is TGTGCCAGCACCAGACAGGGCTACGAGCAGTACTTC.

The rearrangement links TRBV18 to TRBJ2-6; D may be TRBD2 (5 bases). The CDR3 contains 14 residues. Between the trimmed V and J ends, which lost 6 bases and 0 bases, there was a span of 6 bases. CDR1 is KGHSH and CDR2 is LQKENI in the germline V gene. This CDR3 reads CASSRDSGANVLTF. The DNA of the CDR3 is TGTGCCAGCTCCCGGGACTCTGGGGCCAACGTCCTGACTTTC. The entire variable domain, with the rest obtained from reference TRBV18 and TRBJ2-6, is as follows: NAGVMQNPRHLVRRRGQEARLRCSPMKGHSHVYWYRQLPEEGLKFMVYLQKENIIDESGMPKERFSAEFPKEGPSILRIQQVVRGDSAAYFCASSRDSGANVLTFGAGSRLTVL.

The genes are TRBV7-8 and TRBJ1-1; 8 positions match TRBD1. This CDR3 has 15 residues. CDR1 is SGHVS and CDR2 is FQNEAQ in the germline V gene. The V and J ends lost 3 bases and 1 base, in that order; junction bases with no gene match: 4. The CDR3, as DNA: TGTGCCAGCAGCTTTCCCGGACAGGGGAACACTGAAGCTTTCTTT. Amino acid sequence: CASSFPGQGNTEAFF.

The chain links TRBV1 to TRBJ1-6. TRBV1 is tagged as a pseudogene. This CDR3 is built from 13 residues. CDR3 DNA: TGCACCAGCAGCCAGGAGGGAAATTCACCCCTCCACTTT. It codes for CTSSQEGNSPLHF.

J is TRBJ1-1 and V is TRBV19; 7 bases agree with TRBD1. V lost 2 bases to trimming and J lost 5 bases; unmatched junction nucleotides: 11. This CDR3 comprises 16 residues. Germline CDR1 LNHDA, CDR2 SQIVND (reference sequence). The CDR3 nucleotides read TGTGCCAGTAGTATACGATCAACAGGGGAGAGGACTGAAGCTTTCTTT. It is translated as CASSIRSTGERTEAFF.

V gene TRBV3-1 (or the pseudogene TRBV3-2) combines with J gene TRBJ1-1; the D is unclear. The ends were cut back, 4 bases at V and 4 bases at J, with 10 bases in the middle. This CDR3 has 13 amino acids. Germline CDR1 LGHDT, CDR2 YNNKEL (reference sequence). The CDR3 DNA sequence: TGTGCCAGCAGCCGGCAAGGGAGCACTGAAGCTTTCTTT. Protein product: CASSRQGSTEAFF.

The gene calls are TRBV19 and TRBJ2-1; TRBD2 matches at 8 bases. Germline CDR1 is LNHDA and CDR2 is SQIVND (reference sequence). The J segment lost 4 bases and the V segment lost 5 bases, leaving 4 bases of the junction unmatched. The CDR3 contains 14 residues. The CDR3 protein is CASSPRLAYNEQFF. The CDR3 DNA reads as TGTGCCAGTAGTCCCAGACTAGCGTACAATGAGCAGTTCTTC.

This chain joins TRBV5-1 and TRBJ1-5, with D perhaps TRBD1 (6 bases). Germline-derived CDR1 and CDR2 are SGHRS and YFSETQ. This CDR3 is built from 14 residues. Trimming left V 2 bases short and J 4 bases short, with 10 bases between. The CDR3 spells CASSLSTGNQPQHF. The DNA for the CDR3 is TGCGCCAGCAGCTTATCCACAGGGAATCAGCCCCAGCATTTT.

This clone occurred once. The V call is TRBV4-1, the J call TRBJ2-3; no definite D call. The CDR3 loop spans 15 amino acids. The ends were cut back, 0 bases at V and 3 bases at J, with 10 bases in the middle. Germline loops: CDR1 MGHRA, CDR2 YSYEKL. The CDR3 loop is CASSQEGSNTDTQYF. In DNA form, the CDR3 reads TGCGCCAGCAGCCAAGAGGGTAGCAATACAGATACGCAGTATTTT.

About this clone itself: The same CDR3 can be traced to other DNA sequences in this sample. The chain carries TRBV9 and TRBJ2-3; D is ambiguous. Germline loops: CDR1 SGDLS, CDR2 YYNGEE. The CDR3 contains 13 residues. V was clipped by 1 base and J by 0 bases, with 3 bases between them. The CDR3 spells CASSVTSTDTQYF. DNA of the CDR3: TGTGCCAGCAGCGTAACTAGCACAGATACGCAGTATTTT.

This clone appeared a single time. The V and J genes are TRBV6-6 and TRBJ2-2; 9 bases are shared with TRBD2. Germline-derived CDR1 and CDR2 are MNHNY and SVGAGI (reference sequence). The CDR3 is made up of 16 amino acids. The V gene end was trimmed by 2 bases and the J gene end by 2 bases; junction bases not matched to a gene: 3. The CDR3: CASSYERGVNTGELFF. CDR3 nucleotide sequence: TGTGCCAGCAGTTACGAGCGGGGGGTTAACACCGGGGAGCTGTTTTTT.

This rearrangement joins TRBV7-9 to TRBJ2-1; 13 positions agree with TRBD2. Trimming took 3 bases from V and 6 from J; bases not matched to a gene: 5. CDR3 length: 16 residues. The germline V gene has CDR1 SEHNR and CDR2 FQNEAQ (reference sequence). CDR3 sequence (DNA): TGTGCCAGCAGCTTCATACTAGCGGGAGGGCCCAATGAGCAGTTCTTC. Amino acid sequence: CASSFILAGGPNEQFF.

The chain recombines TRBV7-9 with TRBJ2-2, with D possibly TRBD2 on 6 matching bases. V was clipped by 3 bases and J by 6 bases, with 14 bases between them. The length of the CDR3 is 15 residues. Germline V gene sequence: CDR1 SEHNR, CDR2 FQNEAQ (reference sequence). The CDR3 DNA is TGTGCCAGCAGCTTGTATTTCGGGAGTGCCGGGGAGCTGTTTTTT. Protein: CASSLYFGSAGELFF.

CDR3 DNA: TGCGCCAGCAGCCCCCGCTTAGCGCCGGATGATGGCTATGGCTACACCTTC. It specifies CASSPRLAPDDGYGYTF. The chain links TRBV4-1 to TRBJ1-2, with no clear D. V lost 4 bases to trimming and J lost 4 bases, with 22 bases between them. This CDR3 has 17 residues. CDR1 MGHRA and CDR2 YSYEKL come from the germline V gene.

The chain is built from TRBV5-1 and TRBJ2-2; D gene ambiguous. Germline V gene sequence: CDR1 SGHRS, CDR2 YFSETQ. This CDR3 spans 11 amino acids. V lost 6 bases to trimming and J lost 4 bases, with 4 bases between them. The CDR3 region has the DNA TGCGCCAGCACCGGCACCGGGGAGCTGTTTTTT. This sequence encodes CASTGTGELFF.

This sequence joins TRBV7-6 and TRBJ1-1, with 10 bases identical to TRBD1. Germline V gives CDR1 SGHVS, CDR2 FNYEAQ. J lost 1 base, V lost 2 bases, and 10 bases had no gene match. This CDR3 is built from 18 residues. CDR3 protein: CASSLLPGQGIPNTEAFF. CDR3 bases: TGTGCCAGCAGCTTACTACCGGGACAGGGGATTCCGAACACTGAAGCTTTCTTT. The full variable domain, in which reference TRBV7-6 and TRBJ1-1 provide the parts outside the CDR3, is GAGVSQSPRYKVTKRGQDVALRCDPISGHVSLYWYRQALGQGPEFLTYFNYEAQQDKSGLPNDRFSAERPEGSISTLTIQRTEQRDSAMYRCASSLLPGQGIPNTEAFFGQGTRLTVV.

The CDR3: CASSLDRGTGNTIYF. The CDR3 DNA reads TGTGCCAGCAGCTTAGATCGAGGGACTGGAAACACCATATATTTT. This rearrangement joins TRBV11-2 to TRBJ1-3; D unclear. The V end lost 0 bases, the J end lost 2 bases, and 8 bases lay between the germline ends. CDR3 size: 15 residues. Germline lookup yields CDR1 SGHAT and CDR2 FQNNGV. The whole variable domain, filled in from reference TRBV11-2 and TRBJ1-3, reads EAGVAQSPRYKIIEKRQSVAFWCNPISGHATLYWYQQILGQGPKLLIQFQNNGVVDDSQLPKDRFSAERLKGVDSTLKIQPAKLEDSAVYLCASSLDRGTGNTIYFGEGSWLTVV.

The gene calls are TRBV30 and TRBJ2-1, with D tentatively TRBD1 (7 bases). Trimming took 4 bases from V and 5 from J, leaving 21 bases between them. The CDR3 has 16 residues. The V gene's germline CDR1 is GTSNPN and CDR2 SVGIG (reference sequence). The CDR3 is CAWNRWAGQTNNEQFF. The CDR3 DNA is TGTGCCTGGAACCGTTGGGCGGGACAGACGAACAATGAGCAGTTCTTC.

CDR3 protein: CASGLVLDGGAKSSYNEQFF. The CDR3 bases are TGTGCTAGTGGTTTGGTATTAGACGGGGGGGCCAAGAGCTCCTACAATGAGCAGTTCTTC. The chain has TRBV12-5 and TRBJ2-1; TRBD2 matches 8 bases. V shed 0 bases and J 0 bases; nucleotides not matched to a gene: 13. Germline V gives CDR1 LGHNT, CDR2 FRNRAP. The CDR3 consists of 20 residues.

The sample holds one count of this clone. This chain links TRBV30 with TRBJ1-5; TRBD1 aligns across 7 bases. The ends lost 2 bases at V and 1 base at J; junction bases unmatched: 17. The CDR3 consists of 19 residues. Looked up from germline, CDR1 is GTSNPN and CDR2 is SVGIG (reference sequence). CDR3 DNA sequence: TGTGCCTGGAGTCCTTCCGGGACAGTAGGCATCCGGAGCAATCAGCCCCAGCATTTT. It codes for CAWSPSGTVGIRSNQPQHF.

A few counts support this clone. The V call is TRBV7-9, the J call TRBJ2-1; the D is unclear. The CDR3 is 13 residues long. Germline CDR1 and CDR2: SEHNR and FQNEAQ (reference sequence). V was clipped by 5 bases and J by 8 bases, with 13 bases between them. For the CDR3, the DNA is TGTGCCAGCAGCGCTGACTCCGAGGATGAGCAGTTCTTC. Amino acids: CASSADSEDEQFF. The variable domain in full, with the rest retrieved from reference TRBV7-9 and TRBJ2-1, is DTGVSQNPRHKITKRGQNVTFRCDPISEHNRLYWYRQTLGQGPEFLTYFQNEAQLEKSRLLSDRFSAERPKGSFSTLEIQRTEQGDSAMYLCASSADSEDEQFFGPGTRLTVL.